Shown below are 5 T cell receptor beta chains from a single sample sequenced in a study of T cell responses to AZD1222 COVID-19 vaccine. Assay: immunoSEQ multiplex PCR; the TCRdb copy retains only in-frame clones and omits some. The data contain 95,000 or so clones, roughly nine tenths of them singletons. Sequencing used peripheral blood, obtained on day 0 of AZD1222 vaccination. These receptors originate from an adult in good health.

This chain uses TRBV5-3 with TRBJ2-2, with D maybe TRBD1 (5 bases). Being an ORF, TRBV5-3 has a function that is uncertain. The CDR3 is 15 amino acids. V dropped 3 bases and J dropped 8 bases, with 17 bases sitting between them. The CDR3 protein is CARSWPVGLGGELFF. CDR3 bases: TGTGCCAGAAGCTGGCCGGTGGGGCTAGGTGGGGAGCTGTTTTTT.

The V gene is TRBV19, the J gene TRBJ1-1; D perhaps matches TRBD1 (6 bases). Deletions cut 3 bases from V and 8 bases from J, with 19 bases between. CDR3 size: 15 residues. The germline V gene has CDR1 LNHDA and CDR2 SQIVND (reference sequence). The CDR3 protein is CASSIKTGLIPEAFF. The CDR3 DNA is TGTGCCAGTAGTATCAAGACAGGTTTGATACCCGAAGCTTTCTTT. Variable domain in full (rest from reference TRBV19 and TRBJ1-1): DGGITQSPKYLFRKEGQNVTLSCEQNLNHDAMYWYRQDPGQGLRLIYYSQIVNDFQKGDIAEGYSVSREKKESFPLTVTSAQKNPTAFYLCASSIKTGLIPEAFFGQGTRLTVV.

V and J are TRBV29-1 and TRBJ2-3; 14 bases are a match to TRBD2. This CDR3 has 18 residues. Unmatched junction bases numbered 13, after V lost 8 bases and J lost 0 bases. Germline-derived CDR1 and CDR2 are SQVTM and ANQGSEA. The CDR3 DNA reads TGCAGCTCCCTGGGACTAGCGGGGGACTACTTTAGCACAGATACGCAGTATTTT. It encodes CSSLGLAGDYFSTDTQYF.

The genes are TRBV30 and TRBJ2-1; D uncertain. Trimming left V 4 bases short and J 6 bases short, with 10 bases between. CDR3 size: 12 residues. Germline loops: CDR1 GTSNPN, CDR2 SVGIG (reference sequence). CDR3 amino acids: CAWISPVNEQFF. The CDR3 DNA follows: TGTGCCTGGATATCCCCGGTCAATGAGCAGTTCTTC.

V usage is TRBV12-5 and J usage is TRBJ1-1, with unresolved D. The CDR3 spans 13 residues. Between the trimmed V and J ends, which lost 9 bases and 1 base, there was a span of 12 bases. The germline CDR1 and CDR2 sequences are LGHNT and FRNRAP. DNA for the CDR3: TGTGCTAGCCTACAAGACACGAACACTGAAGCTTTCTTT. This encodes CASLQDTNTEAFF.